This TCR beta chain stems from a study of cytomegalovirus exposure and HLA in healthy donors. Study as a whole: Across 300 to 400 genotyped donors, 81% landed in the Caucasian-associated ancestry cluster.

Researchers ran the PCR with 60 Vbeta and 13 Jbeta primers. Produced via immunoSEQ multiplex PCR; TCRdb's table is partial and in-frame only. Of around 150,000 clones in the sample, 70% to 80% were seen once. Study conclusions and caveats: Cytomegalovirus-associated TCR beta chains were listed, numbering 150 to 200. There was a cluster of highly shared sequence variants that was likely a sequencing artifact.

This CDR3 contains 15 residues. J was trimmed by 7 bases and V by 3 bases; bases with no gene match: 11. Per germline, CDR1 MGHDK and CDR2 SYGVNS. The table lists this clone with a few counts. The antigen is unknown. Other nucleotide sequences in the sample specify the same CDR3. V usage is TRBV25-1 and J usage is TRBJ1-2; 7 nucleotides align to TRBD1. Sequencing used PBMCs. The TCR was taken from a human donor in good health. In DNA form, the CDR3 reads TGTGCCAGCAGTGATGGGATACAGGGGAGGAGTGGCTACACCTTC. Translation gives CASSDGIQGRSGYTF.